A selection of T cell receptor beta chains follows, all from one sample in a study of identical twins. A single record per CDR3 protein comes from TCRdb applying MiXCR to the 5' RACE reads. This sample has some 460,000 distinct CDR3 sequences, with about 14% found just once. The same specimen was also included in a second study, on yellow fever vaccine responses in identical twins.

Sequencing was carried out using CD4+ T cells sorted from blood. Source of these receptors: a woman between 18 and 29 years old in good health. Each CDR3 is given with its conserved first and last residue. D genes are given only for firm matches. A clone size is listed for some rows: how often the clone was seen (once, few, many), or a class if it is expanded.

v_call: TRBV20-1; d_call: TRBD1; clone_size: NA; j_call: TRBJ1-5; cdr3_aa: CSASGQGGYQPQHF; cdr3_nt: TGCAGTGCCAGCGGACAGGGGGGATATCAGCCCCAGCATTTT
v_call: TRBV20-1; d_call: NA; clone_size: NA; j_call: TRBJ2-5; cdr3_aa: CSADHETGQETQYF; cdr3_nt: TGCAGTGCGGACCACGAGACAGGTCAAGAGACCCAGTACTTC
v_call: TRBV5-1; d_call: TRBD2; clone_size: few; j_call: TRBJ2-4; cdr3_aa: CASTTSGLAGPNWAKNIQYF; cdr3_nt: TGCGCCAGCACAACGTCCGGACTAGCGGGCCCAAATTGGGCCAAAAACATTCAGTACTTC
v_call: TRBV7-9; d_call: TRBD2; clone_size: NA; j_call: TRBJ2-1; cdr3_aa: CASSRATLAGGMNEQFF; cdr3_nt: TGTGCCAGCAGCAGGGCGACCCTAGCGGGAGGTATGAATGAGCAGTTCTTC
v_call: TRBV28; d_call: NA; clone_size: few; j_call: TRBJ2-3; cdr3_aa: CASRETGQSPQEDTQYF; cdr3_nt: TGTGCCAGCAGGGAAACCGGCCAGAGCCCCCAGGAGGATACGCAGTATTTT
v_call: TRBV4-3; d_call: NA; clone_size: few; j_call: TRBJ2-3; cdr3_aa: CASSRQASSTDTQYF; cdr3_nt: TGCGCCAGCAGTCGACAGGCTTCTAGCACAGATACGCAGTATTTT
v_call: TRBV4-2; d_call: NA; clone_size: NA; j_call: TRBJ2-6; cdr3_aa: CASSQDVSGANVLTF; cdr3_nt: TGTGCCAGCAGCCAAGATGTCTCTGGGGCCAACGTCCTGACTTTC
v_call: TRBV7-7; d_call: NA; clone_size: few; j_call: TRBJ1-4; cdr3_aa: CASSQGRGRGEKLFF; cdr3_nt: TGTGCTAGCAGCCAGGGTCGTGGACGGGGGGAAAAACTGTTTTTT
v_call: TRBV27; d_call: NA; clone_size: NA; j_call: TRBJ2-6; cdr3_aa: CASSLSSVSGANVLTF; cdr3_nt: TGTGCCAGCAGTTTATCATCAGTCTCTGGGGCCAACGTCCTGACTTTC
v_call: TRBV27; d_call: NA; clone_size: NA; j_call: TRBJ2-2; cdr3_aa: CAVSLGRGGISTGELFF; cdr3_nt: TGTGCCGTCTCCCTTGGACGTGGGGGCATATCTACCGGGGAGCTGTTTTTT
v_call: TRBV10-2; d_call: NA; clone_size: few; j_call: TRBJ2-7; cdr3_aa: CASRDFTYEQYF; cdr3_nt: TGCGCCAGCCGGGACTTTACCTACGAGCAGTACTTC
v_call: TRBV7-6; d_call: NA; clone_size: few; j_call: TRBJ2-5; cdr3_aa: CASSFPTGQETQYF; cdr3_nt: TGTGCCAGCAGCTTCCCGACAGGTCAAGAGACCCAGTACTTC
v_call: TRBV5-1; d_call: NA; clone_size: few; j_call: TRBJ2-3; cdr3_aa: CASSLDRPNTDTQYF; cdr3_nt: TGCGCCAGCAGCTTGGACAGGCCTAACACAGATACGCAGTATTTT
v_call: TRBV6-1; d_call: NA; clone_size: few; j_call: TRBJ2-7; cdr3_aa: CASSGLDRISYEQYF; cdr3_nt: TGTGCCAGCAGTGGCCTGGACAGAATATCCTACGAGCAGTACTTC
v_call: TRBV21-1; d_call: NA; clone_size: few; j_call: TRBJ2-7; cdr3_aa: CASTWKHYSYEQYF; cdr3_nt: TGTGCCAGCACATGGAAACACTACTCCTACGAGCAGTACTTC
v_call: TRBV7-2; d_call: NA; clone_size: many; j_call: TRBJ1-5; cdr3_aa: CASSWDSNQPQHF; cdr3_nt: TGTGCCAGCAGCTGGGACAGCAATCAGCCCCAGCATTTT
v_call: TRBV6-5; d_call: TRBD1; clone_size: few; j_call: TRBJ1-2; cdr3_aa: CASSYRPGQGRNGYTF; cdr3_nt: TGTGCCAGCAGTTACCGACCGGGACAGGGTCGGAATGGCTACACCTTC
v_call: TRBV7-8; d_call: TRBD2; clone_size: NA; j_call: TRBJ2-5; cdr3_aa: CASRAGVLYQETQYF; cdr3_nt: TGTGCCAGCAGAGCGGGAGTCCTGTACCAAGAGACCCAGTACTTC
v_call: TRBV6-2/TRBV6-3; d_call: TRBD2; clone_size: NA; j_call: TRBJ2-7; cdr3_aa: CASSYAGDPRNEQYF; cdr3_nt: TGTGCCAGCAGTTATGCGGGAGACCCGAGGAACGAGCAGTACTTC
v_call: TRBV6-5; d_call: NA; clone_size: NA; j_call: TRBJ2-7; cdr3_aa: CASSYSRVSFYEQYF; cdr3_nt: TGTGCCAGCAGTTACTCTCGAGTTAGCTTCTACGAGCAGTACTTC
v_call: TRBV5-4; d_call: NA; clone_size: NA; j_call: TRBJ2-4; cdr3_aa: CASSSPTAKNIQYF; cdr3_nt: TGTGCCAGCAGCTCTCCTACGGCCAAAAACATTCAGTACTTC
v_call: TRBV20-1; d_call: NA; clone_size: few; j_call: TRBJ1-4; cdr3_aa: CSARAAGRNEKLFF; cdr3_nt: TGCAGTGCTAGAGCGGCAGGGAGAAATGAAAAACTGTTTTTT
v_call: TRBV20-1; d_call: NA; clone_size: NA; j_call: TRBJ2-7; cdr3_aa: CSASLPGVYEQYF; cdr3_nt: TGCAGTGCTAGTCTCCCGGGAGTCTACGAGCAGTACTTC
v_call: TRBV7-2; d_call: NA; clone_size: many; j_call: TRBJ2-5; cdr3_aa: CASSRSYQETQYF; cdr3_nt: TGTGCCAGCAGCAGGTCGTACCAAGAGACCCAGTACTTC
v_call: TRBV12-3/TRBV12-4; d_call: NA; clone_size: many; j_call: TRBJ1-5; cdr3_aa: CASSLQGSNQPQHF; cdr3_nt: TGTGCCAGCAGTTTACAGGGGAGCAATCAGCCCCAGCATTTT
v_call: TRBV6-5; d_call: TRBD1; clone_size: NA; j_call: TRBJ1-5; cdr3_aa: CASSWRTGSSNQPQHF; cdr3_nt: TGTGCCAGCAGTTGGAGGACAGGGAGTAGCAATCAGCCCCAGCATTTT
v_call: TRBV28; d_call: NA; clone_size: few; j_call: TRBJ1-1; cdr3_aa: CASSVQAVNTEAFF; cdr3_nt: TGTGCCAGCAGTGTCCAGGCCGTGAACACTGAAGCTTTCTTT
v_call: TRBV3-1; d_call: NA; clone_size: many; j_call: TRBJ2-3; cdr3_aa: CASSRLDTQYF; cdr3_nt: TGTGCCAGCAGCCGGCTGGATACGCAGTATTTT
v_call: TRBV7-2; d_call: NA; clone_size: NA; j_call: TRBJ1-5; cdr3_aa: CASSLANGLNQPQHF; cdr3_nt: TGTGCCAGCAGCTTAGCTAACGGGTTGAATCAGCCCCAGCATTTT
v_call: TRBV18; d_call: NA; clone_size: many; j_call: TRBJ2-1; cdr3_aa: CASSPPSSYNEQFF; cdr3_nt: TGTGCCAGCTCACCCCCGAGCTCCTACAATGAGCAGTTCTTC
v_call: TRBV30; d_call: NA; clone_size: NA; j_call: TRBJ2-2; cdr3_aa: CAWSKGGVNTGELFF; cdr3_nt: TGTGCCTGGAGTAAGGGGGGGGTTAACACCGGGGAGCTGTTTTTT
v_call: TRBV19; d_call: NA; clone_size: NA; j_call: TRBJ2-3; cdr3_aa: CASSFGLADTQYF; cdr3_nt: TGTGCCAGTAGTTTCGGGTTGGCAGATACGCAGTATTTT
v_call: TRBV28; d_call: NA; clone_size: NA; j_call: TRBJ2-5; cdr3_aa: CASSGGETGGETQYF; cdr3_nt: TGTGCCAGCAGTGGGGGGGAGACAGGCGGGGAGACCCAGTACTTC
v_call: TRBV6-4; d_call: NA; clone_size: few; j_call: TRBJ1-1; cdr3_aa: CASSRESSTEAFF; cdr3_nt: TGTGCCAGCAGCAGGGAATCCAGCACTGAAGCTTTCTTT
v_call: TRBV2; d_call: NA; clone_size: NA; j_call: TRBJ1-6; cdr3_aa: CASSPILNSPLHF; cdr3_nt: TGTGCCAGCAGTCCGATACTAAATTCACCCCTCCACTTT
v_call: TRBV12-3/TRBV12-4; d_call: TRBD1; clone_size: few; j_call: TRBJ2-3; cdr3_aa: CASRMTGGASDTQYF; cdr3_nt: TGTGCCAGCAGAATGACAGGGGGAGCATCAGATACGCAGTATTTT
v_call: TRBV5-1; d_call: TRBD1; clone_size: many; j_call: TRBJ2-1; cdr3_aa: CASSSGTGPYNEQFF; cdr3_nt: TGCGCCAGCAGCTCAGGGACAGGGCCCTACAATGAGCAGTTCTTC
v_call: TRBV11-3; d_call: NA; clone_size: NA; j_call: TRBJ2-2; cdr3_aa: CASSLRPTAGELFF; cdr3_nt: TGTGCCAGCAGCCTAAGGCCCACCGCTGGGGAGCTGTTTTTT
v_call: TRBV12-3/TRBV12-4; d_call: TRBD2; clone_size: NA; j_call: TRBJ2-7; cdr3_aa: CASSFPRGEGRSYEQYF; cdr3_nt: TGTGCCAGCAGTTTCCCCCGAGGGGAGGGGAGGTCCTACGAGCAGTACTTC
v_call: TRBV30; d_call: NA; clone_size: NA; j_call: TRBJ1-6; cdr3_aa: CAWSGPNTGSPLHF; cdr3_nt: TGTGCCTGGAGCGGGCCCAACACAGGTTCACCCCTCCACTTT